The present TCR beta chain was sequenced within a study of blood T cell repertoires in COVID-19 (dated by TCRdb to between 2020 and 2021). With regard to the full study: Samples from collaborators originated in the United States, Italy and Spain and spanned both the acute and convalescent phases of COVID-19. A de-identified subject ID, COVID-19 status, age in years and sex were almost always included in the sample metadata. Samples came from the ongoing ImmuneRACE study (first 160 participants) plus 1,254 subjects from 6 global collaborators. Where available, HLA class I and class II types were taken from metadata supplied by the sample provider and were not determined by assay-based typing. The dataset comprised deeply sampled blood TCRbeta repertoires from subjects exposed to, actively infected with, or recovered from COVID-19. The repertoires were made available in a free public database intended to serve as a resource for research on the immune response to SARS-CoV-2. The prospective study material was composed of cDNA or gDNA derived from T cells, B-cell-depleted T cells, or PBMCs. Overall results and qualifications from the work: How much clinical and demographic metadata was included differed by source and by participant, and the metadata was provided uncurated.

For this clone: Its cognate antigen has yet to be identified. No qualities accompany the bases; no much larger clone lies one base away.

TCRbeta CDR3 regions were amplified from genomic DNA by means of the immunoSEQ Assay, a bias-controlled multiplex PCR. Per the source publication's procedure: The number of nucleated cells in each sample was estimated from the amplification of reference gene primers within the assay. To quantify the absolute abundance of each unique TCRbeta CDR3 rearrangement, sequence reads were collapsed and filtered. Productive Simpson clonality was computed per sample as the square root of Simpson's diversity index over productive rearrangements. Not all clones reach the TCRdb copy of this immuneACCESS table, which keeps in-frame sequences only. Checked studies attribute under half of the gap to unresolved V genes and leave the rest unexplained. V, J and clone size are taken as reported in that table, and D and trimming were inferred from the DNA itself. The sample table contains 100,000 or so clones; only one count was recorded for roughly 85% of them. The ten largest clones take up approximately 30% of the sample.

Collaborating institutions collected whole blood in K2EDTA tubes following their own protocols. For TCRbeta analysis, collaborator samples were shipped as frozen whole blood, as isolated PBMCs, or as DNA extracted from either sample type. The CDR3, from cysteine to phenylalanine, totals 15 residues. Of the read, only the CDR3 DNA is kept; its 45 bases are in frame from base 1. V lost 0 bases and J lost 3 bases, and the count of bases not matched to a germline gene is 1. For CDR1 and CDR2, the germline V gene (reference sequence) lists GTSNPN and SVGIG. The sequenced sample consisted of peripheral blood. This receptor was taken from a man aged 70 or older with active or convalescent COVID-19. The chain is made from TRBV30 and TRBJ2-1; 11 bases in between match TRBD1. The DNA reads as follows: TGTGCCTGGAGTGTCGGGACAGGGGGCTACAATGAGCAGTTCTTC. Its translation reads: CAWSVGTGGYNEQFF.